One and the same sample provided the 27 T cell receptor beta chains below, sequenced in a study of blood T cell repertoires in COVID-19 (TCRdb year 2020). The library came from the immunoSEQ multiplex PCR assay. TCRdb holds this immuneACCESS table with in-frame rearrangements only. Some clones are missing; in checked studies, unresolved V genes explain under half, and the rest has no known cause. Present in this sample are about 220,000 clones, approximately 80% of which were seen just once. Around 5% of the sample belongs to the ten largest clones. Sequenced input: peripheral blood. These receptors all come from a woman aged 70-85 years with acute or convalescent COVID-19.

The CDR3 bases are TGTGCCAGCAGCCAAGAAAACAGAATGAACACTGAAGCTTTCTTT. It translates to CASSQENRMNTEAFF. The chain employs TRBV4-2 and TRBJ1-1; D unresolved. The CDR3 consists of 15 residues. V was clipped by 0 bases and J by 0 bases, with 8 bases between them. In germline, CDR1 is LGHNA, CDR2 YNFKEQ.

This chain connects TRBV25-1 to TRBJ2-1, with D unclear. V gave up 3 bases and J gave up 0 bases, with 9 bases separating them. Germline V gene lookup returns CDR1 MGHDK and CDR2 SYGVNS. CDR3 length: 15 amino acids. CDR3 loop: CASSETRVSYNEQFF. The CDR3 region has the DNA TGTGCCAGCAGTGAGACCCGGGTCTCCTACAATGAGCAGTTCTTC.

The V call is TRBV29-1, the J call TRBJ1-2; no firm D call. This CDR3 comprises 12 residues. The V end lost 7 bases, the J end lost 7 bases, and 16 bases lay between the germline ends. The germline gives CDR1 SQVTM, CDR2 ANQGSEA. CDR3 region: CSASGIPGGYTF. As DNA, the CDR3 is TGCAGCGCATCCGGGATCCCAGGTGGCTACACCTTC.

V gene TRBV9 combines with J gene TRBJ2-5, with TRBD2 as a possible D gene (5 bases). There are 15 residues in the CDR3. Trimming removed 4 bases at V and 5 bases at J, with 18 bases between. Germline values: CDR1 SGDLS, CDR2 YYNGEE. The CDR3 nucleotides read TGTGCCAGCAGCCACCGGGAATCCGATGGGGAGACCCAGTACTTC. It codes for CASSHRESDGETQYF.

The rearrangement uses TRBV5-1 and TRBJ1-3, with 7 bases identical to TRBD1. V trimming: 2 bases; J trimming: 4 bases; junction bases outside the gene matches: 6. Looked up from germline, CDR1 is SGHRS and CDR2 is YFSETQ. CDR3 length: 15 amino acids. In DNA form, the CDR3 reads TGCGCCAGCAGCTTCACGGTGGACAGGGGAAACACCATATATTTT. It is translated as CASSFTVDRGNTIYF.

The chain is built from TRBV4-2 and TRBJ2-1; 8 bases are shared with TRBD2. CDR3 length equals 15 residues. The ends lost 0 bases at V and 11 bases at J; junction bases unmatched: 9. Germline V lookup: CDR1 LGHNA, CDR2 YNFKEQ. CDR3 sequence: CASSQDLGGDGKQFF. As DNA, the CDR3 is TGTGCCAGCAGCCAAGATCTCGGGGGGGACGGAAAGCAGTTCTTC.

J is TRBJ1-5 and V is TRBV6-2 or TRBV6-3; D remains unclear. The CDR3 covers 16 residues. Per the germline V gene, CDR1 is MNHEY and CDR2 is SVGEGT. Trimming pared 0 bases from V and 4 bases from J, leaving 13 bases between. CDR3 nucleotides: TGTGCCAGCAGTTACTCGTCGGGGTTGAGGAATCAGCCCCAGCATTTT. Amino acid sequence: CASSYSSGLRNQPQHF.

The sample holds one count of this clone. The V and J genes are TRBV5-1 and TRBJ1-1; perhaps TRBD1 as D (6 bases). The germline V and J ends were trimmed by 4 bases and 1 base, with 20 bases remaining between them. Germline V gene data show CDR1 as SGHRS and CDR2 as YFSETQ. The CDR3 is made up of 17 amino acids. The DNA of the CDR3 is TGCGCCAGCAGCGTCTATTTCTCGGGACACTGGAACACTGAAGCTTTCTTT. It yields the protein CASSVYFSGHWNTEAFF. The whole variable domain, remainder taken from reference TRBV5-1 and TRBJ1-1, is KAGVTQTPRYLIKTRGQQVTLSCSPISGHRSVSWYQQTPGQGLQFLFEYFSETQRNKGNFPGRFSGRQFSNSRSEMNVSTLELGDSALYLCASSVYFSGHWNTEAFFGQGTRLTVV.

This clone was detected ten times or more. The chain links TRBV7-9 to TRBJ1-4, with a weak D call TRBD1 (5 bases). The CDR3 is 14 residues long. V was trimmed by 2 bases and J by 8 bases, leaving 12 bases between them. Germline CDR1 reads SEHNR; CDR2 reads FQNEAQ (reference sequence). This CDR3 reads CASSLQGGKEKLFF. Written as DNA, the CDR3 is TGTGCCAGCAGCTTACAGGGAGGAAAGGAAAAACTGTTTTTT.

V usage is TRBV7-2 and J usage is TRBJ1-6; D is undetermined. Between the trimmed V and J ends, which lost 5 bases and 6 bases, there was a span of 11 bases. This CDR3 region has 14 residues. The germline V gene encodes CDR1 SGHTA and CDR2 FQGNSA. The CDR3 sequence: CASSPLSTNSPLHF. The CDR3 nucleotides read TGTGCCAGCAGCCCTCTTTCTACTAATTCACCCCTCCACTTT.

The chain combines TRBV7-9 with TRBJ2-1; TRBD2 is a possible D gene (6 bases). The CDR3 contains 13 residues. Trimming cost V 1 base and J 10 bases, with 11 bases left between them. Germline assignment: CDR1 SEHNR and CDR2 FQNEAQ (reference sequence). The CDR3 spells CASSLVGAGEQFF. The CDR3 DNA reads TGTGCCAGCAGCTTAGTAGGGGCGGGAGAGCAGTTCTTC.

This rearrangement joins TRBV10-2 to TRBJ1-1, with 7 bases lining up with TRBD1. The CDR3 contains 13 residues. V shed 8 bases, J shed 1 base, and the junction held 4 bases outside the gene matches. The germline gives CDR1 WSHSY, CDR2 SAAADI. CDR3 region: CASVGGGNTEAFF. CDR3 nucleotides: TGCGCCAGCGTAGGGGGCGGGAACACTGAAGCTTTCTTT.

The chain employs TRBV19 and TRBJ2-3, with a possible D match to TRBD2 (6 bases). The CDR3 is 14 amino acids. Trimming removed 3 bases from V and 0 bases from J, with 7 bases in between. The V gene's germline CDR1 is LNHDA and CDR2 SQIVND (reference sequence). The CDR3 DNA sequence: TGTGCCAGTAGTATGGGGGGTAGCACAGATACGCAGTATTTT. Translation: CASSMGGSTDTQYF.

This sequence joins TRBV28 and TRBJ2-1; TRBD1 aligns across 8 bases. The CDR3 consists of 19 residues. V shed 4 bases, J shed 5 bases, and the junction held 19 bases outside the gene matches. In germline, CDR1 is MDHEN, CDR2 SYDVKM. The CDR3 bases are TGTGCCAGCAGTTCCTCTACGACAGGGGAATCAGGGGAAGACAATGAGCAGTTCTTC. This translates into CASSSSTTGESGEDNEQFF.

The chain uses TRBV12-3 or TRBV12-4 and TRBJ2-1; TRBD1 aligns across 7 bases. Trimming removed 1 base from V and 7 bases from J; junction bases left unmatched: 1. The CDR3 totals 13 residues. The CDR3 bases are TGTGCCAGCAGTTTAGTACAGGGGAATGAGCAGTTCTTC. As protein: CASSLVQGNEQFF.

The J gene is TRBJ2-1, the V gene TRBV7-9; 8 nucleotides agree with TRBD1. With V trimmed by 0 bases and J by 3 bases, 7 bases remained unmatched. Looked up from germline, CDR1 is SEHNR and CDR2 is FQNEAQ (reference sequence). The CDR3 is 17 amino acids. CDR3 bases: TGTGCCAGCAGCTTAGCGCTGGACAGGGCCCTCTACAATGAGCAGTTCTTC. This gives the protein CASSLALDRALYNEQFF.

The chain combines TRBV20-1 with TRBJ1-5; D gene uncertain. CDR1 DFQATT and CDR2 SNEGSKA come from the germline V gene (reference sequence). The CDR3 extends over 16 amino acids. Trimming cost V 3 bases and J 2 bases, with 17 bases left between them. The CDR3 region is CSASRPEGSGNQPQHF. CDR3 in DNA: TGCAGTGCTAGTCGTCCGGAAGGAAGCGGCAATCAGCCCCAGCATTTT.

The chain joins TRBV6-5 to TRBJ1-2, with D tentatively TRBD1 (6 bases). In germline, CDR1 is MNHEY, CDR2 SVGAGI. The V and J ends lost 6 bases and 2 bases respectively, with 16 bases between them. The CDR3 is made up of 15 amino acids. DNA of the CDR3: TGTGCCAGCAGAAAGACAGGAGGCGTAAACTATGGCTACACCTTC. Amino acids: CASRKTGGVNYGYTF.

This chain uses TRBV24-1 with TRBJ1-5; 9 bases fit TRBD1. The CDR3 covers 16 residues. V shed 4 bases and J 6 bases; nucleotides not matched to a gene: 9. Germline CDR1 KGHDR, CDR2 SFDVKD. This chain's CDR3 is CATSDSGTGIIQPQHF. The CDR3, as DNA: TGTGCCACCAGTGACTCCGGGACAGGGATAATTCAGCCCCAGCATTTT.

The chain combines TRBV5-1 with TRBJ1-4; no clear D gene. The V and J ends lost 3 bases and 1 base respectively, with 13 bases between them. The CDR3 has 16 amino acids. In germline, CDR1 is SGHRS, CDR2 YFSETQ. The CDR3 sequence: CASSSLPTGTNEKLFF. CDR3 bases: TGCGCCAGCAGCTCCCTCCCGACGGGAACTAATGAAAAACTGTTTTTT.

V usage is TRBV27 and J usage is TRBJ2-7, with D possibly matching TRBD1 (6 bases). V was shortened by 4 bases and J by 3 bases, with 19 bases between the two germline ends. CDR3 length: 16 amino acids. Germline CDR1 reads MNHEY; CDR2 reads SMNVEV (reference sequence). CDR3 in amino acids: CASSSAYDRRFYEQYF. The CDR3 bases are TGTGCCAGCAGTTCCGCCTATGACAGGCGGTTCTACGAGCAGTACTTC.

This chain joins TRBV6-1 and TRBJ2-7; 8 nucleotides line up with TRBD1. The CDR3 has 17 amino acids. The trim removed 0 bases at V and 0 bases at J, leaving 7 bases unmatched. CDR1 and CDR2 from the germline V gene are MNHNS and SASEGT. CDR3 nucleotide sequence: TGTGCCAGCAGTGAAGCGCTTCAGGGGACAGGCTCCTACGAGCAGTACTTC. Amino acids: CASSEALQGTGSYEQYF.

CDR3 sequence: CASNSGGAGDSPLHF. CDR3 nucleotides: TGTGCCAGTAACTCAGGGGGCGCGGGTGATTCACCCCTCCACTTT. The gene calls are TRBV19 and TRBJ1-6; 8 bases are a match to TRBD1. The CDR3 has 15 residues. CDR1 and CDR2 from the germline V gene are LNHDA and SQIVND (reference sequence). The ends lost 7 bases at V and 8 bases at J; junction bases unmatched: 10. Drawing the rest from reference TRBV19 and TRBJ1-6, the complete variable domain is DGGITQSPKYLFRKEGQNVTLSCEQNLNHDAMYWYRQDPGQGLRLIYYSQIVNDFQKGDIAEGYSVSREKKESFPLTVTSAQKNPTAFYLCASNSGGAGDSPLHFGNGTRLTVT.

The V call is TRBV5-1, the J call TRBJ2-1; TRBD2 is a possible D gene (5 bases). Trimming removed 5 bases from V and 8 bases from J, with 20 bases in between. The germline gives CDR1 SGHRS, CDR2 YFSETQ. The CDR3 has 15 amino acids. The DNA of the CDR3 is TGCGCCAGCAGTTCACTAGATGTACATTTCGATGAGCAGTTCTTC. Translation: CASSSLDVHFDEQFF.

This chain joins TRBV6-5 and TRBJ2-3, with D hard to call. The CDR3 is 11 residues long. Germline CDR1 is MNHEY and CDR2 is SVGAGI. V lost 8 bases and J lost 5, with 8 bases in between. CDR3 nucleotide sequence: TGTGCCAGCTCACGGAGAGATACGCAGTATTTT. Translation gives CASSRRDTQYF.

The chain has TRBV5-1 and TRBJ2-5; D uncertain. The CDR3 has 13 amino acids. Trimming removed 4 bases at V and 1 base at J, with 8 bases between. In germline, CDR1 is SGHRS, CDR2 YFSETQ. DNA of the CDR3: TGCGCCAGCAGCAGGCGGTTCCAAGAGACCCAGTACTTC. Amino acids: CASSRRFQETQYF.

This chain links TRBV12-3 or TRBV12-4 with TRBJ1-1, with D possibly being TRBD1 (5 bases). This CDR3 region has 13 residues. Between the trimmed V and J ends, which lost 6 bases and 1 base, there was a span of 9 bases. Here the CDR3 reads CASRGVGNTEAFF. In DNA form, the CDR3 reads TGTGCCAGCAGAGGGGTAGGGAACACTGAAGCTTTCTTT.